The sequence of this TCR beta chain was determined in a study of graft-versus-host responses after intestinal transplantation. Across the whole study: The study gave all recipients anti-thymocyte globulin induction, then tacrolimus and steroids for three to four years. Whole-study findings and limits: Peak levels of circulating GvH clones tracked with early post-transplant HvG declines.

In the case of this clone: Its specificity is unknown.

This CDR3 spans 16 amino acids. The V segment lost 2 bases and the J segment 4 bases; nucleotides outside the gene matches: 3. Germline-derived CDR1 and CDR2 are SNHLY and FYNNEI. Using immunoSEQ multiplex PCR, the repertoire was profiled, and TCRdb retains in-frame clones only, with some absent. The profile shows 40,000 or so clones, roughly 92% of them singletons. This clonotype was obtained from a human donor who was the organ donor for an intestinal transplant. The chain combines TRBV2 with TRBJ2-1; 12 bases fit TRBD2. Specimen: unstimulated CD8+ T cells sorted from spleen or lymph node cells, collected before transplant. The CDR3 sequence: CASSESLAGGYNEQFF. In nucleotides, the CDR3 is TGTGCCAGCAGTGAAAGTCTAGCGGGAGGGTACAATGAGCAGTTCTTC.